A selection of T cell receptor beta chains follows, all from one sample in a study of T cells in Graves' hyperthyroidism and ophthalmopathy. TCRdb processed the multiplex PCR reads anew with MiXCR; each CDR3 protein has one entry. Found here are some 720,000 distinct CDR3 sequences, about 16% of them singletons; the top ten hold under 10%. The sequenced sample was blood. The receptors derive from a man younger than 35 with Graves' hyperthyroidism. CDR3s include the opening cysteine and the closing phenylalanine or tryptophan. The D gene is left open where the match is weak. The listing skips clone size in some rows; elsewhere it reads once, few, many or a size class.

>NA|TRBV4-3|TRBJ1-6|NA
CASSQDVDPYNSPLHF
TGCGCCAGCAGCCAAGACGTCGACCCCTATAATTCACCCCTCCACTTT
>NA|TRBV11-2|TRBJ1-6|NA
CASSLARQGNSPLHF
TGTGCCAGCAGCTTAGCCAGGCAGGGAAATTCACCCCTCCACTTT
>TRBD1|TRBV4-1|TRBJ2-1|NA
CASRPTGVGYNEQFF
TGCGCCAGCAGGCCGACAGGGGTTGGGTACAATGAGCAGTTCTTC
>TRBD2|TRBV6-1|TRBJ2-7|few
CASSYPGTSDYEQYF
TGTGCCAGCAGTTACCCGGGGACTAGCGACTACGAGCAGTACTTC
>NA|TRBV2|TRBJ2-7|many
CASSEQGSTLITYEQYF
TGTGCCAGCAGTGAGCAGGGATCCACCTTAATTACCTACGAGCAGTACTTC
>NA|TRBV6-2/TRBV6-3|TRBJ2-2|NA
CAAQRTEANTGELFF
TGTGCCGCGCAGCGGACAGAGGCGAACACCGGGGAGCTGTTTTTT
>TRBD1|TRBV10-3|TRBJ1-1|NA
CAISLDRANTEAFF
TGTGCCATCAGCTTGGACAGGGCGAACACTGAAGCTTTCTTT
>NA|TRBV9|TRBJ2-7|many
CASSVGGSVHSEQYF
TGTGCCAGCAGCGTAGGGGGGTCTGTGCATTCCGAGCAGTACTTC
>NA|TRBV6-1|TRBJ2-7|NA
CASSGRGEQYF
TGTGCCAGCAGTGGCCGGGGCGAGCAGTACTTC
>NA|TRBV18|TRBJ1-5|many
CASSRGIPGGQPQHF
TGTGCCAGCTCACGCGGCATCCCTGGGGGCCAGCCCCAGCATTTT
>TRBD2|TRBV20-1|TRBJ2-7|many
CSASTSGSSYEQYF
TGCAGTGCTTCGACTAGCGGGAGTTCCTACGAGCAGTACTTC
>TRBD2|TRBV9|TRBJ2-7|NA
CASSVGLAEQYEQYF
TGTGCCAGCAGCGTAGGACTAGCGGAGCAATACGAGCAGTACTTC
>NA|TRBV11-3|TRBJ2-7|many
CASSTGPGYEQYF
TGTGCCAGCAGCACCGGGCCTGGATACGAGCAGTACTTC
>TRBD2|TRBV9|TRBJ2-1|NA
CASSVIAGELQFF
TGTGCCAGCAGCGTTATAGCGGGAGAATTGCAGTTCTTC
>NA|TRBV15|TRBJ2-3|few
CATSRDIPDTQYF
TGTGCCACCAGCAGAGATATTCCAGATACGCAGTATTTT
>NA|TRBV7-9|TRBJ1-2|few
CASSTWALGYGYTF
TGTGCCAGCAGCACCTGGGCGCTTGGGTATGGCTACACCTTC
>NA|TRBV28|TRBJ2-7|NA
CASSFLGQPYEQYF
TGTGCCAGCAGTTTCCTCGGACAGCCCTACGAGCAGTACTTC
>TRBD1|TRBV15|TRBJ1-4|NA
CATSRVRGRGEKLFF
TGTGCCACCAGCAGAGTCAGGGGGCGCGGTGAAAAACTGTTTTTT
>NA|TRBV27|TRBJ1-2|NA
CASSLNGAGLYGYTF
TGTGCCAGCAGTCTAAACGGGGCTGGGCTCTATGGCTACACCTTC
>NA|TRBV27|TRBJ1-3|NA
CASSLMPGGGNTIYF
TGTGCCAGCAGTTTAATGCCGGGAGGCGGAAACACCATATATTTT
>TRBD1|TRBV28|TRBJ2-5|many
CASRHLQGARETQYF
TGTGCCAGCAGACACCTACAGGGGGCACGGGAGACCCAGTACTTC
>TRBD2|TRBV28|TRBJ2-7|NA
CASSLLAGGYGRYEQYF
TGTGCCAGCAGTTTGCTAGCGGGAGGATATGGTCGCTACGAGCAGTACTTC
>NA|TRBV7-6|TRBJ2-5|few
CASSLLATQYF
TGTGCCAGCAGCTTATTAGCGACCCAGTACTTC
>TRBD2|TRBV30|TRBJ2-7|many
CAFATTGTSGREQYF
TGTGCCTTCGCGACCACCGGGACTAGCGGGAGAGAGCAGTACTTC
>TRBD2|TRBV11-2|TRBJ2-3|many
CASSLRSLAGGTDTQYF
TGTGCCAGCAGCTTAAGAAGTCTAGCGGGAGGTACAGATACGCAGTATTTT
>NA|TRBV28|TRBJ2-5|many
CASRVGGEETQYF
TGTGCCAGCAGGGTTGGGGGTGAGGAGACCCAGTACTTC
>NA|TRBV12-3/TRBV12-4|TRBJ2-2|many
CASSYRVSTNTGELFF
TGTGCCAGCAGTTACCGCGTCTCGACTAACACCGGGGAGCTGTTTTTT
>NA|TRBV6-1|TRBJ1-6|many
CASSEDRLNSPLHF
TGTGCCAGCAGTGAAGACAGACTTAATTCACCCCTCCACTTT
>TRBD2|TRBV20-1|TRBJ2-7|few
CSARDGGDPYEQYF
TGCAGTGCTAGAGATGGGGGGGATCCCTACGAGCAGTACTTC
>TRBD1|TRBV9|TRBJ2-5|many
CASSSSGQPKETQYF
TGTGCCAGCAGCTCCTCGGGACAGCCCAAAGAGACCCAGTACTTC
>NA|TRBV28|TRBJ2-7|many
CASSTPGMTYEQYF
TGTGCCAGCAGTACCCCCGGGATGACCTACGAGCAGTACTTC
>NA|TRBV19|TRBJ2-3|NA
CASSTTRRTQYF
TGTGCCAGTAGTACCACTCGGCGTACGCAGTATTTT
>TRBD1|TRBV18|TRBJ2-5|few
CASSSSRQGLFGETQYF
TGTGCCAGCTCATCGTCTCGACAGGGGTTGTTCGGAGAGACCCAGTACTTC
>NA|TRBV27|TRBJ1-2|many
CASSLYSTGYGYTF
TGTGCCAGCAGTTTATATTCCACCGGGTATGGCTACACCTTC
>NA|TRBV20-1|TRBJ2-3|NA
CSAPGSGTQYF
TGCAGTGCTCCCGGCTCGGGTACGCAGTATTTT
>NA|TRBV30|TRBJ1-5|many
CAWSEDSGSNQPQHF
TGTGCCTGGAGTGAGGATTCGGGTAGCAATCAGCCCCAGCATTTT
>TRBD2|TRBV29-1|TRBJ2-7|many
CSVTGRGSGSWYEQYF
TGCAGCGTTACCGGGAGGGGGAGCGGGAGCTGGTACGAGCAGTACTTC
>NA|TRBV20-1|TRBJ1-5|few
CSASRDSGDQPQHF
TGCAGTGCCTCAAGGGACTCGGGAGATCAGCCCCAGCATTTT
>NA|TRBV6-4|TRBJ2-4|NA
CASSYSMRAENIQYF
TGTGCCAGCAGTTACTCGATGAGAGCCGAAAACATTCAGTACTTC
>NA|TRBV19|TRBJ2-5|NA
CASSIATSQETQYF
TGTGCCAGTAGTATAGCTACAAGCCAAGAGACCCAGTACTTC
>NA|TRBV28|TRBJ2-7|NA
CASSFQAVEQYF
TGTGCCAGCAGCTTTCAAGCGGTCGAGCAGTACTTC
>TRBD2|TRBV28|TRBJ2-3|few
CASSRAGRADTQYF
TGTGCCAGCAGCCGCGCGGGGAGGGCAGATACGCAGTATTTT
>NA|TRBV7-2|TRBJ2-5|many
CASSLGQNQETQYF
TGTGCCAGCAGCTTAGGACAGAACCAAGAGACCCAGTACTTC
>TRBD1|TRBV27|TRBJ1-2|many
CASSPFNSPGQEAF
TGTGCCAGCAGTCCGTTCAATTCACCGGGACAGGAAGCCTTC
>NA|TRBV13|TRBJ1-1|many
CASSPKLGEGTEAFF
TGTGCCAGCAGCCCAAAGTTGGGGGAGGGAACTGAAGCTTTCTTT
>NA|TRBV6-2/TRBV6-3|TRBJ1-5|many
CASSYGSYSNQPQHF
TGTGCCAGCAGTTACGGCAGTTATAGCAATCAGCCCCAGCATTTT
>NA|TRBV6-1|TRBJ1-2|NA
CASSEAVGYYGYTF
TGTGCCAGCAGTGAAGCAGTGGGGTACTATGGCTACACCTTC
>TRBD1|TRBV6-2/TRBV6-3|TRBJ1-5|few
CASRGEGAGNQPQHF
TGTGCCAGCAGAGGAGAGGGGGCAGGCAATCAGCCCCAGCATTTT
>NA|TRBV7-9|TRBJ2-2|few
CASRARVTGELFF
TGTGCCAGCAGAGCCAGGGTTACCGGGGAGCTGTTTTTT
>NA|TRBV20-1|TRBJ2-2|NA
CSARDHIKPTGELFF
TGCAGTGCTAGAGATCATATCAAACCCACCGGGGAGCTGTTTTTT
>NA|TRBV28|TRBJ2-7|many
CASSLKAPSYEQYF
TGTGCCAGCAGTTTAAAGGCTCCTTCCTACGAGCAGTACTTC
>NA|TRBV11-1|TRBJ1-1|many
CASSLDWGNTEAFF
TGTGCCAGCAGCTTAGATTGGGGGAACACTGAAGCTTTCTTT
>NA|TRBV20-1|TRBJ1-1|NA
CSARDSRTTEAFF
TGCAGTGCTAGAGATTCGCGAACCACTGAAGCTTTCTTT
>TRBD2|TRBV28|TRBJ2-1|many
CASSHSFWTSGQPGSYNEQFF
TGTGCCAGCAGCCATTCCTTCTGGACTAGCGGGCAACCCGGCTCCTACAATGAGCAGTTCTTC
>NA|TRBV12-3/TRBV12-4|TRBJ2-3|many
CASSNRDSDTQYF
TGTGCCAGCAGTAACCGGGATTCAGATACGCAGTATTTT
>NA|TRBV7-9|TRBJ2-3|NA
CASSSVGPQVADTQYF
TGTGCCAGCAGCTCGGTGGGGCCACAAGTAGCAGATACGCAGTATTTT
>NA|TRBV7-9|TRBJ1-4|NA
CASSPRGSTNEKLFF
TGTGCCAGCAGCCCGAGGGGGTCAACTAATGAAAAACTGTTTTTT
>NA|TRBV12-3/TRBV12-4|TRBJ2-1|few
CASSSRLSSRIHNEQFF
TGTGCCAGCAGTTCTCGCCTATCGAGCAGAATACACAATGAGCAGTTCTTC